The 20 T cell receptor beta chains given below trace back to one sample, sequenced in a study of T cell changes during pregnancy in multiple sclerosis. The data were produced by immunoSEQ multiplex PCR, yet TCRdb's version contains in-frame clones alone and is incomplete. This sample has 64,000 or so clones; around 97% occur once, and the top ten carry over 2%. The specimen comprised CD8+ T cells from peripheral blood mononuclear cells, sampled after pregnancy. The receptor set was obtained from a female donor with multiple sclerosis, enrolled in a pregnancy study.

The chain recombines TRBV5-1 with TRBJ1-5, with TRBD1 matching 8 bases. The germline gives CDR1 SGHRS, CDR2 YFSETQ. The length of the CDR3 is 15 residues. With 0 bases clipped from V and 7 bases from J, the junction kept 6 bases outside the gene matches. The CDR3 DNA is TGCGCCAGCAGCTTGGGACAGGGGATGGGCCAGCCCCAGCATTTT. It yields the protein CASSLGQGMGQPQHF. The full variable domain, completed using reference TRBV5-1 and TRBJ1-5, is KAGVTQTPRYLIKTRGQQVTLSCSPISGHRSVSWYQQTPGQGLQFLFEYFSETQRNKGNFPGRFSGRQFSNSRSEMNVSTLELGDSALYLCASSLGQGMGQPQHFGDGTRLSIL.

J is TRBJ1-2 and V is TRBV28; 9 bases are a match to TRBD1. Germline-derived CDR1 and CDR2 are MDHEN and SYDVKM. The V segment lost 9 bases and the J segment 8 bases; nucleotides outside the gene matches: 7. The CDR3 spans 12 residues. The CDR3, as DNA: TGTGCCAGTCTACAGGGGGCGAGGGGCTACACCTTC. As protein: CASLQGARGYTF.

The chain recombines TRBV30 with TRBJ2-7; D is possibly TRBD1 (5 bases). Trimming pared 2 bases from V and 7 bases from J, leaving 12 bases between. Germline V lookup: CDR1 GTSNPN, CDR2 SVGIG (reference sequence). CDR3 length: 12 residues. CDR3: CAWSPQGEEQYF. Written as DNA, the CDR3 is TGTGCCTGGAGTCCGCAGGGCGAGGAGCAGTACTTC.

For the CDR3, the DNA is TGTGCCAGCAGCTTAGCGGACTTAGCAGATACGCAGTATTTT. Translating it yields CASSLADLADTQYF. The J gene is TRBJ2-3, the V gene TRBV7-9; perhaps TRBD2 as D (5 bases). The length of the CDR3 is 14 residues. V was cut by 0 bases and J by 4 bases, with 8 bases left in between. Germline V gene sequence: CDR1 SEHNR, CDR2 FQNEAQ (reference sequence).

The chain links TRBV4-2 to TRBJ2-1; TRBD2 aligns across 15 bases. The CDR3 runs 17 residues. Germline loops: CDR1 LGHNA, CDR2 YNFKEQ. The ends lost 3 bases at V and 5 bases at J; junction bases unmatched: 5. The CDR3 loop is CASSQGLAGGPDNEQFF. CDR3 nucleotides: TGTGCCAGCAGCCAGGGACTAGCGGGAGGCCCGGACAATGAGCAGTTCTTC.

The chain joins TRBV7-2 to TRBJ2-7; 8 bases match TRBD2. CDR3 size: 16 residues. The V gene's germline CDR1 is SGHTA and CDR2 FQGNSA. V shed 2 bases and J 4 bases; nucleotides not matched to a gene: 10. CDR3 in amino acids: CASSLRPAGAIYEQYF. Here the CDR3 DNA reads TGTGCCAGCAGCTTACGTCCAGCGGGAGCTATATACGAGCAGTACTTC. Looking up the rest from reference TRBV7-2 and TRBJ2-7 gives the full variable domain: GAGVSQSPSNKVTEKGKDVELRCDPISGHTALYWYRQSLGQGLEFLIYFQGNSAPDKSGLPSDRFSAERTGGSVSTLTIQRTQQEDSAVYLCASSLRPAGAIYEQYFGPGTRLTVT.

V usage is TRBV7-9 and J usage is TRBJ2-1; possibly TRBD1 for D (5 bases). The V gene's germline CDR1 is SEHNR and CDR2 FQNEAQ (reference sequence). The CDR3 runs to 15 residues. Trimming left V 5 bases short and J 1 base short, with 12 bases between. The CDR3 loop reads CASSPSGISYNEQFF. The CDR3 DNA reads TGTGCCAGCAGCCCCTCAGGGATATCCTACAATGAGCAGTTCTTC.

This rearrangement joins TRBV7-3 to TRBJ2-1; 10 positions agree with TRBD2. J gave up 9 bases and V 5 bases, and 7 bases lay outside the gene matches. Looked up from germline, CDR1 is SGHTA and CDR2 is FQGTGA. This CDR3 has 14 amino acids. The DNA of the CDR3 is TGTGCCAGCAGCCCGGGACTAGCGTACGGTGAGCAGTTCTTC. It yields the protein CASSPGLAYGEQFF.

Only one count was recorded for this clone. The chain combines TRBV6-1 with TRBJ2-3; 9 nucleotides align to TRBD2. V gave up 2 bases and J gave up 3 bases; unmatched junction bases: 9. Germline-derived CDR1 and CDR2 are MNHNS and SASEGT. The CDR3 is 17 residues long. The CDR3 sequence is CASSELVASGITDTQYF. The CDR3 DNA sequence: TGTGCCAGCAGTGAACTCGTCGCTAGCGGGATTACAGATACGCAGTATTTT.

This chain uses TRBV7-8 with TRBJ2-7; possibly TRBD2 for D (5 bases). Germline CDR1 is SGHVS and CDR2 is FQNEAQ. V lost 3 bases to trimming and J lost 4 bases, with 10 bases between them. The CDR3 consists of 13 residues. The CDR3 region has the DNA TGTGCCAGCAGCTTGGAGACTAAGTACGAGCAGTACTTC. Protein product: CASSLETKYEQYF.

The rearrangement joins TRBV7-8 to TRBJ2-2, with 8 bases identical to TRBD2. CDR1 SGHVS and CDR2 FQNEAQ come from the germline V gene. This CDR3 has 15 residues. Trimming cost V 1 base and J 5 bases; bases outside gene matches: 3. CDR3 sequence reads: CASSLVSSGTGELFF. CDR3 DNA sequence: TGTGCCAGCAGCTTAGTTTCTAGCGGGACCGGGGAGCTGTTTTTT.

The V gene is TRBV29-1, the J gene TRBJ2-7; 9 nucleotides agree with TRBD1. The germline V gene has CDR1 SQVTM and CDR2 ANQGSEA. V lost 6 bases, J lost 6 bases, and 12 bases stayed unmatched. This CDR3 comprises 14 residues. The CDR3: CSVVGYRDRAEQYF. The CDR3 nucleotides read TGCAGCGTAGTTGGATACCGGGACAGGGCCGAGCAGTACTTC.

This chain uses TRBV7-2 with TRBJ2-7; 12 nucleotides align to TRBD2. CDR1 SGHTA and CDR2 FQGNSA come from the germline V gene. V lost 7 bases and J lost 7; bases outside the gene matches: 14. The CDR3 sequence is 16 residues long. In DNA, the CDR3 is TGTGCCAGCACCCTGTTCTTGACTAGCGGGAGAATTGAGCAGTACTTC. Protein: CASTLFLTSGRIEQYF.

This chain uses TRBV27 with TRBJ2-3; 9 bases map to TRBD1. CDR1 is MNHEY, CDR2 SMNVEV, per germline (reference sequence). This CDR3 has 14 residues. The V segment lost 5 bases and the J segment 6 bases; nucleotides outside the gene matches: 6. CDR3 region: CASSPGTGFDTQYF. DNA for the CDR3: TGTGCCAGCAGTCCTGGGACAGGGTTCGATACGCAGTATTTT.

V and J are TRBV5-1 and TRBJ2-7; 11 bases are a match to TRBD2. Trimming removed 4 bases from V and 5 bases from J; junction bases left unmatched: 8. Germline-derived CDR1 and CDR2 are SGHRS and YFSETQ. The CDR3 extends over 15 amino acids. CDR3 loop: CASSQTLAGDHEQYF. CDR3 DNA sequence: TGCGCCAGCAGCCAGACACTAGCGGGAGACCACGAGCAGTACTTC.

This chain connects TRBV27 to TRBJ2-2; the match to TRBD1 covers 7 bases. The CDR3 extends over 14 amino acids. V lost 5 bases and J lost 7; bases outside the gene matches: 7. Germline V gene sequence: CDR1 MNHEY, CDR2 SMNVEV (reference sequence). In nucleotides, the CDR3 is TGTGCCAGCAGTATCGACAGGGCGGGCGGGGAGCTGTTTTTT. Translating gives CASSIDRAGGELFF.

This chain links TRBV27 with TRBJ2-1; 10 bases line up with TRBD2. The V gene's germline CDR1 is MNHEY and CDR2 SMNVEV (reference sequence). The CDR3 is 16 residues long. The V segment lost 4 bases and the J segment 4 bases; nucleotides outside the gene matches: 7. CDR3 coding DNA: TGTGCCAGCAGTTCCCTGACTAGCGGGTATTACAATGAGCAGTTCTTC. It specifies CASSSLTSGYYNEQFF.

The V gene is TRBV9, the J gene TRBJ2-1; D remains ambiguous. Germline CDR1 and CDR2: SGDLS and YYNGEE. Trimming shortened V by 0 bases and J by 9 bases, and 10 bases separated the two germline ends. This CDR3 region has 13 residues. CDR3 sequence: CASSVAISTEQFF. The CDR3 DNA reads as TGTGCCAGCAGCGTAGCGATTAGCACTGAGCAGTTCTTC.

V usage is TRBV9 and J usage is TRBJ1-5, with 9 bases aligning to TRBD1. The CDR3 runs to 13 residues. The V gene's germline CDR1 is SGDLS and CDR2 YYNGEE. The junction had 2 bases not matched to a gene; V was cut back by 3 bases and J by 7 bases. CDR3 sequence: CASSGQGEQPQHF. CDR3 coding DNA: TGTGCCAGCAGCGGACAGGGGGAACAGCCCCAGCATTTT.

The CDR3 protein is CASSQDAASGRLGTGELFF. Written as DNA, the CDR3 is TGTGCCAGCAGCCAAGATGCGGCTAGCGGGAGATTGGGCACCGGGGAGCTGTTTTTT. This chain joins TRBV4-2 and TRBJ2-2, with 10 bases lining up with TRBD2. Trimming took 0 bases from V and 4 from J; bases not matched to a gene: 11. This CDR3 region has 19 residues. Germline lookup yields CDR1 LGHNA and CDR2 YNFKEQ.